This section outlines one T cell receptor (beta chain) sequence together with its context. Its specificity is unknown. This sample was taken from a study of cytomegalovirus exposure and HLA in healthy donors. Study-level findings and limits: Analyzed later, association rates of TCRs varied across HLA loci, with DRB1 most and HLA-C fewest.

The V end was cut by 6 bases, the J end by 5 bases, with 13 bases between. Germline V gene lookup returns CDR1 MGHRA and CDR2 YSYEKL. This CDR3 spans 13 amino acids. The PCR ran on 60 Vbeta and 13 Jbeta primers. Authors' analysis steps: A follow-up analysis tallied 86 million or so unique TCR beta chains, roughly 10 million shared. Only in-frame clones appear in the TCRdb table, and some are missing; sequencing was by immunoSEQ multiplex PCR. Clone size and V and J calls were adopted from that table, with D and trimming inferred from the DNA. The top ten hold approximately 0.8% of the sample, which has 180,000 or so clones, 65% to 85% seen once.

The rearrangement uses TRBV4-1 and TRBJ1-1; the D gene is possibly TRBD1 (6 bases). This TCR was sampled from a woman aged 18-35 years in good health and CMV-seronegative. Sequencing was performed on PBMCs. CDR3 loop: CASRVRGQTEAFF. CDR3 sequence (DNA): TGCGCCAGCAGGGTCAGGGGTCAGACTGAAGCTTTCTTT.